This T cell receptor (beta chain) is drawn from a study of regulatory T cells in long-lasting Graves disease. Notes on the study in general: Persistent disease preferred TRBV28, TRBJ1-2 and TRBJ2-5.

Time point here: persistent/refractory GD, antithyroid drugs over 5 years with positive TRAb. The TCR library was made from RNA that had been extracted from PBMCs in TRIzol. From an endocrinology department in Xi'an, China, came the patients. This clonotype was counted ten times or more. Its target is unknown. V was clipped by 4 bases and J by 0 bases, with 10 bases between them. This CDR3 has 15 amino acids. The germline gives CDR1 SGHTA, CDR2 FQGNSA. The TCR beta library used iRepertoire HTBI primers with Arm-PCR amplification of CDR3. TCRdb itself ran the multiplex PCR reads through MiXCR, one entry per CDR3 protein. The sample lists roughly 500,000 distinct CDR3 sequences, 20% to 25% seen once, with over 6% in the top ten.

The TCR sequence derives from a female donor with Graves disease. The V and J genes are TRBV7-2 and TRBJ1-5, with D hard to call. The sample consisted of peripheral blood mononuclear cells (PBMCs), taken when the disease was refractory, from a patient treated with antithyroid drugs. CDR3 coding DNA: TGTGCCAGCAGCTCGGAGGCACATAGCAATCAGCCCCAGCATTTT. Encoded protein: CASSSEAHSNQPQHF.